Following are 27 T cell receptor beta chains from one sample sequenced in a study of T cells in localized non-small cell lung cancer. Profiled with immunoSEQ multiplex PCR; TCRdb holds only in-frame clones, not every one. The sample has 12,000 to 15,000 clones, about 80% seen once. The sequencing used peripheral blood, collected before any cancer treatment. The receptors were gathered from a female donor of 60 years or more with stage I squamous cell lung carcinoma.

V usage is TRBV12-5 and J usage is TRBJ1-2; weak D call: TRBD1 (5 bases). CDR3 length: 16 residues. The V end was cut by 3 bases, the J end by 7 bases, with 21 bases between. Germline V lookup: CDR1 LGHNT, CDR2 FRNRAP. CDR3 amino acids: CASGFYLGGTPSGYTF. DNA for the CDR3: TGTGCTAGTGGTTTTTACCTCGGGGGTACTCCTAGTGGCTACACCTTC.

This rearrangement joins TRBV7-2 to TRBJ2-7; weak D call: TRBD2 (5 bases). CDR1 and CDR2 from the germline V gene are SGHTA and FQGNSA. The CDR3 runs to 13 residues. V was cut by 5 bases and J by 4 bases, with 12 bases left in between. This CDR3 is CASSLRTGYEQYF. CDR3 sequence (DNA): TGTGCCAGCAGCCTAAGGACTGGTTACGAGCAGTACTTC.

The rearrangement joins TRBV4-1 to TRBJ2-5; D possibly matches TRBD1 or TRBD2 (5 bases each). V lost 6 bases and J lost 1, with 18 bases in between. Looked up from germline, CDR1 is MGHRA and CDR2 is YSYEKL. CDR3 length equals 16 residues. The DNA of the CDR3 is TGCGCCAGCAGTGGCTCCTCCGGGGCCCTCCAAGAGACCCAGTACTTC. It yields the protein CASSGSSGALQETQYF.

The chain uses TRBV5-1 and TRBJ1-1, with no clear D. The CDR3 spans 14 residues. Germline lookup yields CDR1 SGHRS and CDR2 YFSETQ. Trimming took off 1 base at V and 0 bases at J, with 7 bases between the two ends. CDR3 nucleotide sequence: TGCGCCAGCAGCTTGACCCCCATGAACACTGAAGCTTTCTTT. Its translation is CASSLTPMNTEAFF. The whole variable domain, filled in from reference TRBV5-1 and TRBJ1-1, reads KAGVTQTPRYLIKTRGQQVTLSCSPISGHRSVSWYQQTPGQGLQFLFEYFSETQRNKGNFPGRFSGRQFSNSRSEMNVSTLELGDSALYLCASSLTPMNTEAFFGQGTRLTVV.

This clone was counted once. This chain joins TRBV30 and TRBJ1-2, with a tentative D call TRBD1 (5 bases). This CDR3 is 16 amino acids long. V was cut by 1 base and J by 5 bases, with 20 bases left in between. Per germline, CDR1 GTSNPN and CDR2 SVGIG (reference sequence). The CDR3 here is CAWSGAAPWTSYGYTF. The CDR3 DNA reads TGTGCCTGGAGTGGGGCAGCACCCTGGACATCTTATGGCTACACCTTC.

The genes are TRBV19 and TRBJ2-7; a possible D gene is TRBD1 (5 bases). CDR1 and CDR2 from the germline V gene are LNHDA and SQIVND (reference sequence). This CDR3 is 13 amino acids long. Deletions cut 3 bases from V and 0 bases from J, with 6 bases between. This CDR3 reads CASSITGSYEQYF. The CDR3 DNA reads as TGTGCCAGTAGTATCACAGGCTCCTACGAGCAGTACTTC. Combining the CDR3 with reference TRBV19 and TRBJ2-7 gives the whole variable domain DGGITQSPKYLFRKEGQNVTLSCEQNLNHDAMYWYRQDPGQGLRLIYYSQIVNDFQKGDIAEGYSVSREKKESFPLTVTSAQKNPTAFYLCASSITGSYEQYFGPGTRLTVT.

The chain links TRBV30 to TRBJ1-1; no reliable D call. This CDR3 contains 13 residues. CDR1 GTSNPN and CDR2 SVGIG come from the germline V gene (reference sequence). Trimming removed 3 bases from V and 3 bases from J, with 11 bases in between. Here the CDR3 reads CAWSGSTYTEAFF. DNA for the CDR3: TGTGCCTGGAGCGGGTCCACTTACACTGAAGCTTTCTTT.

The V gene is TRBV10-3, the J gene TRBJ1-1, with D perhaps TRBD1 (5 bases). Deletions cut 3 bases from V and 0 bases from J, with 8 bases between. The CDR3 length is 14 residues. Germline CDR1 reads ENHRY; CDR2 reads SYGVKD. CDR3 bases: TGTGCCATCAGTGAACCGGGGCTGAACACTGAAGCTTTCTTT. Amino acids: CAISEPGLNTEAFF.

This sequence joins TRBV2 and TRBJ1-5, with D perhaps matching TRBD1 (5 bases). CDR1 and CDR2 from the germline V gene are SNHLY and FYNNEI. This CDR3 is 15 amino acids long. V lost 2 bases to trimming and J lost 5 bases, with 13 bases between them. The CDR3 region has the DNA TGTGCCAGCAGTGAAAGGTCGGGCAGGGATCAGCCCCAGCATTTT. The encoded protein is CASSERSGRDQPQHF.

This chain uses TRBV6-1 with TRBJ1-1, with 12 bases lining up with TRBD1. Trimming at V came to 8 bases and at J to 0 bases, leaving 4 bases not matched to a gene. Germline V lookup: CDR1 MNHNS, CDR2 SASEGT. This CDR3 contains 15 residues. The CDR3 bases are TGTGCCAGCTTAGGGACAGGGGGCTTGAACACTGAAGCTTTCTTT. Translated, it gives CASLGTGGLNTEAFF.

The chain links TRBV6-4 to TRBJ2-1; 7 bases are shared with TRBD1. The germline CDR1 and CDR2 sequences are MRHNA and SNTAGT. CDR3 length: 13 residues. V was pared by 8 bases and J by 2 bases, with 3 bases of the junction left unmatched. CDR3 region: CASSDRAYNEQFF. In DNA form, the CDR3 reads TGTGCCAGCTCAGACAGGGCCTACAATGAGCAGTTCTTC.

The V and J genes are TRBV11-2 and TRBJ1-1, with TRBD1 as a possible D gene (5 bases). Trimming took off 5 bases at V and 5 bases at J, with 15 bases between the two ends. CDR1 is SGHAT and CDR2 is FQNNGV in the germline V gene. The CDR3 loop spans 14 amino acids. The CDR3 spells CASSPRGARTEAFF. CDR3 coding DNA: TGTGCCAGCAGCCCGCGCGGGGCTAGGACTGAAGCTTTCTTT. The variable domain in full, completed from reference TRBV11-2 and TRBJ1-1, reads EAGVAQSPRYKIIEKRQSVAFWCNPISGHATLYWYQQILGQGPKLLIQFQNNGVVDDSQLPKDRFSAERLKGVDSTLKIQPAKLEDSAVYLCASSPRGARTEAFFGQGTRLTVV.

The chain links TRBV6-7 to TRBJ1-5; D perhaps matches TRBD1 (5 bases). TRBV6-7 is an open reading frame whose function is uncertain. Trimming shortened V by 5 bases and J by 3 bases, and 17 bases separated the two germline ends. The CDR3 is made up of 16 amino acids. CDR3 bases: TGTGCCAGCAGTGACGTTACAGGTTACTTCAATCAGCCCCAGCATTTT. Translation: CASSDVTGYFNQPQHF.

V usage is TRBV4-2 and J usage is TRBJ2-2, with 7 bases that match TRBD1. Germline V gives CDR1 LGHNA, CDR2 YNFKEQ. The CDR3 has 16 amino acids. The junction had 12 bases not matched to a gene; V was cut back by 4 bases and J by 7 bases. The CDR3 DNA reads as TGTGCCAGCAGCCCCCGACAGGGCGAAAGAGGCGGGGAGCTGTTTTTT. The encoded protein is CASSPRQGERGGELFF.

This chain connects TRBV7-2 to TRBJ1-2; D might be TRBD1 (5 bases). Germline V gene sequence: CDR1 SGHTA, CDR2 FQGNSA. The CDR3 consists of 15 residues. Trimming removed 5 bases at V and 1 base at J, with 14 bases between. CDR3 sequence (DNA): TGTGCCAGCAGCCCGACCCACGACAGTAACTATGGCTACACCTTC. Its translation is CASSPTHDSNYGYTF. Full variable domain (missing parts from reference TRBV7-2 and TRBJ1-2): GAGVSQSPSNKVTEKGKDVELRCDPISGHTALYWYRQSLGQGLEFLIYFQGNSAPDKSGLPSDRFSAERTGGSVSTLTIQRTQQEDSAVYLCASSPTHDSNYGYTFGSGTRLTVV.

The rearrangement links TRBV19 to TRBJ1-6; 10 nucleotides line up with TRBD1. Trimming at V came to 5 bases and at J to 9 bases, leaving 7 bases not matched to a gene. From germline, CDR1 is LNHDA and CDR2 SQIVND (reference sequence). The CDR3 is 15 amino acids. CDR3 nucleotide sequence: TGTGCCAGTAGTCTCGGACAGGGGGATAGTTCACCCCTCCACTTT. This gives the protein CASSLGQGDSSPLHF.

This clone is a singleton in its sample. The rearrangement uses TRBV23-1 and TRBJ1-6; D might be TRBD1 (5 bases). TRBV23-1 carries the ORF label, with uncertain function. Trimming took 8 bases from V and 4 from J, leaving 15 bases between them. The length of the CDR3 is 15 residues. CDR3 DNA: TGCGCCAGCCTCCTGGGGCGACAGTATAATTCACCCCTCCACTTT. It specifies CASLLGRQYNSPLHF.

The genes are TRBV7-2 and TRBJ2-3; no clear D gene. The CDR3 consists of 13 residues. Germline V gives CDR1 SGHTA, CDR2 FQGNSA. V lost 5 bases, J lost 6 bases, and 12 bases lay in between. The CDR3 nucleotides are TGTGCCAGCAGCAAAAGAGTGGGGGATACGCAGTATTTT. This gives the protein CASSKRVGDTQYF.

The chain couples TRBV10-1 to TRBJ2-1; 10 bases map to TRBD2. The V and J ends lost 0 bases and 7 bases, in that order; junction bases with no gene match: 3. The CDR3 covers 15 residues. The germline gives CDR1 WNHNN, CDR2 SYGVQD (reference sequence). For the CDR3, the DNA is TGCGCCAGCAGTGAGTCGGGACTAGCGCGGAATGAGCAGTTCTTC. The encoded protein is CASSESGLARNEQFF.

The CDR3 loop reads CASSPIAGGSEQYF. The CDR3 DNA is TGTGCCAGCAGCCCGATAGCGGGGGGGTCCGAGCAGTACTTC. The genes are TRBV13 and TRBJ2-7; 11 nucleotides align to TRBD2. Germline V gives CDR1 PRHDT, CDR2 FYEKMQ (reference sequence). This CDR3 is 14 amino acids long. The trim removed 5 bases at V and 6 bases at J, leaving 6 bases unmatched.

V usage is TRBV7-2 and J usage is TRBJ2-1; D possibly matches TRBD1 or TRBD2 (7 bases each). The CDR3 totals 19 residues. V lost 5 bases to trimming and J lost 1 base, with 24 bases between them. Germline lookup yields CDR1 SGHTA and CDR2 FQGNSA. CDR3 in DNA: TGTGCCAGCAGCCCAGGGGGGGGGCTTCAATTTGGGTCCTACAATGAGCAGTTCTTC. This gives the protein CASSPGGGLQFGSYNEQFF.

The V gene is TRBV7-6, the J gene TRBJ1-1; D might be TRBD1 (6 bases). The CDR3 runs to 14 residues. Per germline, CDR1 SGHVS and CDR2 FNYEAQ. The V end lost 3 bases, the J end lost 3 bases, and 11 bases lay between the germline ends. CDR3 in amino acids: CASSFTEGDTEAFF. The CDR3 DNA reads TGTGCCAGCAGCTTTACAGAGGGGGACACTGAAGCTTTCTTT. The variable domain in full, with the rest retrieved from reference TRBV7-6 and TRBJ1-1, is GAGVSQSPRYKVTKRGQDVALRCDPISGHVSLYWYRQALGQGPEFLTYFNYEAQQDKSGLPNDRFSAERPEGSISTLTIQRTEQRDSAMYRCASSFTEGDTEAFFGQGTRLTVV.

This clone was recorded only once. The rearrangement joins TRBV5-5 to TRBJ1-2; the match to TRBD1 covers 8 bases. Per germline, CDR1 SGHKS and CDR2 YYEKEE (reference sequence). The CDR3 extends over 14 amino acids. Trimming at V came to 5 bases and at J to 4 bases, leaving 7 bases not matched to a gene. CDR3 amino acids: CASSSDRELYGYTF. CDR3 DNA sequence: TGTGCCAGCAGTTCGGACAGGGAACTCTATGGCTACACCTTC.

The rearrangement uses TRBV4-1 and TRBJ2-3; D may be TRBD2 (7 bases). Germline V lookup: CDR1 MGHRA, CDR2 YSYEKL. V shed 0 bases and J shed 4 bases, with 14 bases lying between them. The CDR3 runs 16 residues. The CDR3 reads CASSQDGGLRPDTQYF. CDR3 nucleotides: TGCGCCAGCAGCCAAGACGGGGGGCTACGACCAGATACGCAGTATTTT.

On this clone: The same CDR3 arises from other DNA sequences in this sample as well. The chain couples TRBV6-1 to TRBJ1-3, with D hard to call. CDR3 length equals 16 residues. Trimming removed 1 base at V and 0 bases at J, with 10 bases between. Germline CDR1 and CDR2: MNHNS and SASEGT. The CDR3 nucleotides are TGTGCCAGCAGTGAAGACAGACCGAACTCTGGAAACACCATATATTTT. Amino acids: CASSEDRPNSGNTIYF.

The chain recombines TRBV7-3 with TRBJ2-3, with D unresolved. The germline V gene encodes CDR1 SGHTA and CDR2 FQGTGA. Trimming cost V 3 bases and J 6 bases, with 10 bases left between them. There are 13 residues in the CDR3. The CDR3 nucleotides read TGTGCCAGCAGCTTGGGTCTAGGGGATACGCAGTATTTT. As protein: CASSLGLGDTQYF.

The chain joins TRBV5-1 to TRBJ2-4, with D perhaps TRBD1 (6 bases). The CDR3 length is 16 residues. V lost 1 base and J 2 bases, leaving 13 bases between the germline ends. Germline CDR1 and CDR2: SGHRS and YFSETQ. CDR3 residues: CASSLSSGVSKNIQYF. CDR3 sequence (DNA): TGCGCCAGCAGCTTGTCATCAGGGGTGTCCAAAAACATTCAGTACTTC.